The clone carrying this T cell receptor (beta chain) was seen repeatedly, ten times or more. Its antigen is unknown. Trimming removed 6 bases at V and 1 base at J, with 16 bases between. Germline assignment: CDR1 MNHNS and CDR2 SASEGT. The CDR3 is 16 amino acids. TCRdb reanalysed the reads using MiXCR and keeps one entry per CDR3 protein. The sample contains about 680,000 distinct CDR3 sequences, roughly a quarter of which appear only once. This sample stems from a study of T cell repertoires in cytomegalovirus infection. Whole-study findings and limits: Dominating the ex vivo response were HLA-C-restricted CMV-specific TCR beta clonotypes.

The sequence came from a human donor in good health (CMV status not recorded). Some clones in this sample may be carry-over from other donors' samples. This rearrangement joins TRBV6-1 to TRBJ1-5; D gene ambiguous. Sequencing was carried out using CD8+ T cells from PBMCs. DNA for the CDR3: TGTGCCAGCAGAGGTAGCCTCGGTAGCAGCAATCAGCCCCAGCATTTT. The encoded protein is CASRGSLGSSNQPQHF.